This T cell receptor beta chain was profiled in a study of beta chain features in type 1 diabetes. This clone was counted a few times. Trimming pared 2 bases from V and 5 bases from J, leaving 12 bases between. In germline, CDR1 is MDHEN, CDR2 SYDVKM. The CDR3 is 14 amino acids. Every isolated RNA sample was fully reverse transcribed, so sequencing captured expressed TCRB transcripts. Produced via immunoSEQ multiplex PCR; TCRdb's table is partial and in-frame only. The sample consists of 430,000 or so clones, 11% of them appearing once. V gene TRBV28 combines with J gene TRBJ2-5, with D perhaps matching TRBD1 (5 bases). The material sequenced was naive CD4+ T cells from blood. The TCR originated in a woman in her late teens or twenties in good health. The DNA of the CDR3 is TGTGCCAGCAGTTTACAGGGAATGTGGGAGACCCAGTACTTC. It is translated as CASSLQGMWETQYF.